This T cell receptor (beta chain) was captured in a study of early stage breast cancer tumors. Background on the study: ER+/PR+/HER2- status applied to twelve of 16 invasive breast tumors. About 8 ER+/PR+/HER2- tumors were invasive ductal; four were invasive lobular. Points from the study as a whole: Tumor and normal breast were distinguished via blood comparison in about 90% of the 16 patients. Tumors had approximately 2.5-fold higher T cell density than normal breast.

Sequenced by immunoSEQ multiplex PCR; TCRdb stores in-frame clones only, minus some. Among 40,000 to 60,000 clones listed, around 80% were seen once. This CDR3 is 16 amino acids long. Looked up from germline, CDR1 is SNHLY and CDR2 is FYNNEI. V lost 6 bases and J lost 0, with 14 bases in between. On this clone: The antigen remains unidentified.

The sequencing sample was made of blood. The V gene is TRBV2, the J gene TRBJ1-4; no firm D call. This sequence originates from a person aged 35-50 years with breast cancer. The DNA of the CDR3 is TGTGCCAGCAGGGCCGTACATTCTGCAACTAATGAAAAACTGTTTTTT. Protein: CASRAVHSATNEKLFF.